One TCR beta chain is described in this entry. What it binds is unknown. These data belong to a study of cytomegalovirus exposure and HLA in healthy donors. Generated by immunoSEQ multiplex PCR, the TCRdb table keeps only in-frame clones and is missing some. The repertoire has 150,000 to 200,000 clones, 86% of them found once; the top ten carry roughly 1.5%. The CDR3 runs 17 residues. Germline CDR1 is SGHVS and CDR2 is FQNEAQ. The V gene lost 1 base and the J gene lost 0 bases, with 15 bases spanning the gap. The donors formed part of the approximately 130-subject validation cohort, distinct from the roughly 700-subject first cohort. Study findings and constraints: Under in vitro conditions, three CMV-associated chains were confirmed as specific for CMV antigens. Overall, roughly 160 TCR beta chains were annotated as cytomegalovirus-associated.

The rearrangement links TRBV7-8 to TRBJ1-2; no clear D. This clonotype originated in a woman between 18 and 30 years old in good health and CMV-seronegative. Sequencing was carried out using PBMCs. This CDR3 reads CASSLVYIQRANYGYTF. DNA of the CDR3: TGTGCCAGCAGCTTAGTGTACATTCAACGGGCTAACTATGGCTACACCTTC.